The rows below give T cell receptor beta chains drawn from one sample of a study of blood T cell repertoires in COVID-19. Libraries were prepared by immunoSEQ multiplex PCR; TCRdb keeps only in-frame clonotypes and omits some of them. Here the sample spans about 220,000 clones, about 88% being singletons. Sequences were obtained from PBMCs or T cells enriched from blood (not recorded which). Receptors were obtained from a woman younger than 45 who had recovered from COVID-19. CDR3s include the opening cysteine and the closing phenylalanine or tryptophan. Fields, in order: V gene, clone size, D gene, J gene, CDR3 protein, CDR3 DNA. D genes are given only for firm matches. Where a row states a size, it is once, few, many or the class of an expanded clone; other rows omit it.

TRBV2	-	TRBD1	TRBJ1-1	CASSPAGTVNTEAFF	TGTGCCAGCAGTCCGGCTGGGACAGTGAACACTGAAGCTTTCTTT
TRBV12-3/TRBV12-4	-	-	TRBJ1-5	CASRPDMNQPQHF	TGTGCCAGCAGACCCGACATGAATCAGCCCCAGCATTTT
TRBV27	many	TRBD1	TRBJ2-7	CASSLQGANSYEQYF	TGTGCCAGCAGCCTACAGGGGGCGAACTCCTACGAGCAGTACTTC
TRBV5-1	once	TRBD2	TRBJ2-5	CASSLVPAGGREETQYF	TGCGCCAGCAGCTTGGTCCCGGCGGGGGGTCGGGAAGAGACCCAGTACTTC
TRBV7-9	-	TRBD1	TRBJ2-7	CASDRDRVSEQYF	TGTGCCAGCGACCGGGACAGGGTAAGCGAGCAGTACTTC
TRBV27	-	-	TRBJ1-1	CASSPRTRVNTEAFF	TGTGCCAGCAGTCCCCGGACACGGGTGAACACTGAAGCTTTCTTT
TRBV2	-	TRBD1	TRBJ2-2	CASGSDRAYTGELFF	TGTGCCAGCGGTTCGGACAGGGCCTACACCGGGGAGCTGTTTTTT
TRBV9	-	TRBD2	TRBJ2-1	CASSPSSGTSGVYNEQFF	TGTGCCAGCAGCCCAAGTTCCGGGACTAGCGGGGTCTACAATGAGCAGTTCTTC
TRBV5-1	-	TRBD1	TRBJ1-4	CASSLAVSGGYNEKLFF	TGCGCCAGCAGCTTGGCTGTGTCAGGGGGTTATAATGAAAAACTGTTTTTT
TRBV7-9	-	TRBD1	TRBJ1-3	CASSLADRVGNTIYF	TGTGCCAGCAGCTTAGCGGACAGGGTTGGAAACACCATATATTTT
TRBV7-9	few	TRBD1	TRBJ1-2	CASSLVQGAPDELYGYTF	TGTGCCAGCAGCTTAGTACAGGGGGCTCCCGACGAACTCTATGGCTACACCTTC
TRBV9	-	TRBD1	TRBJ2-7	CASSATGVGEQYF	TGTGCCAGCAGCGCGACAGGGGTGGGGGAGCAGTACTTC
TRBV7-3	-	-	TRBJ1-5	CASSFGSGGQKNQPQHF	TGTGCCAGCAGCTTCGGGTCGGGAGGACAGAAAAATCAGCCCCAGCATTTT
TRBV12-3/TRBV12-4	-	-	TRBJ2-5	CASSLPSGETQYF	TGTGCCAGCAGTTTACCCAGCGGGGAGACCCAGTACTTC
TRBV7-2	-	TRBD1	TRBJ1-2	CASSLGPRGTANYGYTF	TGTGCCAGCAGCTTAGGGCCTCGGGGGACAGCTAACTATGGCTACACCTTC
TRBV4-3	once	TRBD2	TRBJ2-3	CASSQRLAGWGDTQYF	TGCGCCAGCAGCCAGAGACTAGCGGGGTGGGGGGATACGCAGTATTTT
TRBV19	-	-	TRBJ1-5	CASSIGQGINQPQHF	TGTGCCAGTAGTATAGGGCAGGGAATCAATCAGCCCCAGCATTTT
TRBV6-5	once	TRBD1	TRBJ1-2	CASGSTGGDGYTF	TGTGCCAGCGGATCGACAGGGGGCGACGGCTACACCTTC
TRBV4-1	-	TRBD2	TRBJ2-1	CASSQTSGRGDEQFF	TGCGCCAGCAGCCAAACTAGCGGCCGTGGGGATGAGCAGTTCTTC
TRBV7-9	-	TRBD1	TRBJ1-2	CASSLGDRDGGYTF	TGTGCCAGCAGCTTAGGGGACAGGGACGGTGGCTACACCTTC
TRBV27	-	TRBD1	TRBJ1-4	CASSSNGQGNEKLFF	TGTGCCAGCAGTAGCAACGGACAGGGCAATGAAAAACTGTTTTTT
TRBV7-9	-	TRBD1	TRBJ1-6	CASSFDRVDSPLHF	TGTGCCAGCAGCTTTGACAGGGTTGATTCACCCCTCCACTTT
TRBV6-5	few	-	TRBJ1-6	CASSLLTSSNSPLHF	TGTGCCAGCAGTTTGTTAACTTCGAGTAATTCACCCCTCCACTTT
TRBV7-2	-	-	TRBJ1-5	CASSLDYSLSNQPQHF	TGTGCCAGCAGCTTAGACTACTCCCTTAGCAATCAGCCCCAGCATTTT
TRBV7-9	-	-	TRBJ1-6	CASSWVGLQGGNSPLHF	TGTGCCAGCAGTTGGGTGGGGCTGCAGGGAGGGAATTCACCCCTCCACTTT
TRBV15	many	-	TRBJ2-3	CATSRGGTGGADTQYF	TGTGCCACCAGCAGAGGGGGTACGGGGGGCGCAGATACGCAGTATTTT
TRBV5-1	-	TRBD1	TRBJ1-2	CASSFTGGSGYTF	TGCGCCAGCAGCTTTACAGGGGGCTCAGGCTACACCTTC
TRBV7-9	-	-	TRBJ1-1	CASSLGGGRVNTEAFF	TGTGCCAGCAGCTTAGGAGGCGGCAGGGTGAACACTGAAGCTTTCTTT
TRBV19	-	TRBD1	TRBJ2-7	CASSIDPRGNEQYF	TGTGCCAGTAGTATAGATCCCAGGGGGAACGAGCAGTACTTC
TRBV18	-	-	TRBJ2-2	CASSATGSGELFF	TGTGCCAGCTCGGCAACAGGGTCCGGGGAGCTGTTTTTT
TRBV13	-	TRBD1	TRBJ2-5	CASSRTGLLETQYF	TGTGCCAGCAGTCGGACAGGGCTTTTGGAGACCCAGTACTTC
TRBV5-1	-	TRBD2	TRBJ2-1	CASSPPSGGYNEQFF	TGCGCCAGCAGCCCGCCTAGCGGGGGGTACAATGAGCAGTTCTTC
TRBV19	-	-	TRBJ1-2	CASMDLPRRDYGYTF	TGTGCCAGTATGGACCTACCCCGGCGGGACTATGGCTACACCTTC
TRBV4-1	-	-	TRBJ1-5	CASSQDLRGGNQPQHF	TGCGCCAGCAGCCAAGATTTAAGGGGTGGCAATCAGCCCCAGCATTTT
TRBV29-1	-	TRBD1	TRBJ2-7	CSVWDRGKNEQYF	TGCAGCGTTTGGGACAGGGGGAAGAACGAGCAGTACTTC
TRBV12-3/TRBV12-4	-	-	TRBJ2-3	CASSFSDTQYF	TGTGCCAGCAGTTTCTCGGATACGCAGTATTTT
TRBV11-2	-	-	TRBJ2-7	CASSFRRAYEQYF	TGTGCCAGCAGCTTCCGCAGGGCCTACGAGCAGTACTTC